This T cell receptor (beta chain) was captured in a study of identical twins. Ten or more counts support this clonotype. TCRdb re-called the 5' RACE reads with MiXCR, one entry per CDR3 protein. The sample contains nearly 900,000 distinct CDR3 sequences, around 12% of which appear only once. This CDR3 contains 14 residues. Trimming removed 6 bases from V and 9 bases from J; junction bases left unmatched: 6. In addition, the sample was reused for a study of yellow fever vaccine responses in identical twins.

J is TRBJ2-1 and V is TRBV12-3 or TRBV12-4, with 12 bases matching TRBD1. The source is a woman under 30 in good health. The sequenced sample was PBMCs. The CDR3 coding sequence is TGTGCCAGCAGCCCGGGACAGGGGGCTACTGAGCAGTTCTTC. This sequence encodes CASSPGQGATEQFF.